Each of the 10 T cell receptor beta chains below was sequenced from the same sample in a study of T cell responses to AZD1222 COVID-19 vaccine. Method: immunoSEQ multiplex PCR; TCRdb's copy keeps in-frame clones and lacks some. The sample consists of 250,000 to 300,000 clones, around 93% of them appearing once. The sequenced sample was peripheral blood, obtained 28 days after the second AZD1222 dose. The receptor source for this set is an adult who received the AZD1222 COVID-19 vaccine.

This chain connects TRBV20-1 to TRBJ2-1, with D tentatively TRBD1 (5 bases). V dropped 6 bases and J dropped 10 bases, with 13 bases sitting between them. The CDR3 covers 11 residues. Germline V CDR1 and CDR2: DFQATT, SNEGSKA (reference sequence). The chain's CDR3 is CSATQGYEQFF. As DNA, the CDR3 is TGCAGTGCAACCCAGGGATACGAGCAGTTCTTC.

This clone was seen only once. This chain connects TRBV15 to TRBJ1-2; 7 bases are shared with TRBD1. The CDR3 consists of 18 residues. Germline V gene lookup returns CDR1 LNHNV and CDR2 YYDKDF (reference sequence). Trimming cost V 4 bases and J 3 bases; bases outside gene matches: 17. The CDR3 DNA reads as TGTGCCACCAGCATTATAATACCGCTTAGGACAGGTTACTATGGCTACACCTTC. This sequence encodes CATSIIIPLRTGYYGYTF.

DNA for the CDR3: TGTGCCAGCGAAGGGGCAGGGGGATATGGCTACACCTTC. Residues: CASEGAGGYGYTF. J is TRBJ1-2 and V is TRBV2; 7 bases agree with TRBD1. V trimming: 8 bases; J trimming: 5 bases; junction bases outside the gene matches: 8. The length of the CDR3 is 13 residues. The germline V gene encodes CDR1 SNHLY and CDR2 FYNNEI.

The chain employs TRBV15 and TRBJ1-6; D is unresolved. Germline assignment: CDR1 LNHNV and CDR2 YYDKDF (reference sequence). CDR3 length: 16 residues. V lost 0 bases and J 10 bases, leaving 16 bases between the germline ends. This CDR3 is CATSRDGVRRGSPLHF. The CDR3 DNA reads TGTGCCACCAGCAGAGACGGAGTGAGGAGAGGATCACCCCTCCACTTT.

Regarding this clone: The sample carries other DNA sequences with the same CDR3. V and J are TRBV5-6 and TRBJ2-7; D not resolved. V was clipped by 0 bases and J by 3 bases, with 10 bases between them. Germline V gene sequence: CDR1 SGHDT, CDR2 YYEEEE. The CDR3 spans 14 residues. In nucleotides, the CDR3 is TGTGCCAGCAGCTTGGCCCCTGGAAGCTACGAGCAGTACTTC. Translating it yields CASSLAPGSYEQYF.

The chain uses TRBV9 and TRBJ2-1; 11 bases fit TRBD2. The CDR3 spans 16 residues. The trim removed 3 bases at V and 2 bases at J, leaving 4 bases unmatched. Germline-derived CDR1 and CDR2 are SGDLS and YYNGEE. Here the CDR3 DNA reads TGTGCCAGCAGCGGTAGCGGGGGGGCCACCTACAATGAGCAGTTCTTC. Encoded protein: CASSGSGGATYNEQFF.

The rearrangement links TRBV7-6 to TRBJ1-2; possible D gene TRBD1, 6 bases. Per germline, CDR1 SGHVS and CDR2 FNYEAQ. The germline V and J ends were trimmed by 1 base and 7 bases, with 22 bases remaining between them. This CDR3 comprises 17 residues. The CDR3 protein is CASSLGVRRGAESGYTF. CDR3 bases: TGTGCCAGCAGCTTAGGGGTACGGCGGGGGGCCGAGAGTGGCTACACCTTC.

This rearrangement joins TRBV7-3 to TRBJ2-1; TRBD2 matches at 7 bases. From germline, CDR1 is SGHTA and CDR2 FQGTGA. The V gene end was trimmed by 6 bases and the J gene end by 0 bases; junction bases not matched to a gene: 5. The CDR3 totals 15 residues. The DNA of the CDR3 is TGTGCCAGCAGGAGCGGGGATAGCTCCTACAATGAGCAGTTCTTC. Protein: CASRSGDSSYNEQFF.

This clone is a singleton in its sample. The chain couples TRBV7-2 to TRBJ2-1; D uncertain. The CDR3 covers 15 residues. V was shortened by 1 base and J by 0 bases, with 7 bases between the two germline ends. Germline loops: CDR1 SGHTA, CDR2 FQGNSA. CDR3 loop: CASSLVSSSYNEQFF. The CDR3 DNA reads TGTGCCAGCAGCTTAGTGTCGAGCTCCTACAATGAGCAGTTCTTC.

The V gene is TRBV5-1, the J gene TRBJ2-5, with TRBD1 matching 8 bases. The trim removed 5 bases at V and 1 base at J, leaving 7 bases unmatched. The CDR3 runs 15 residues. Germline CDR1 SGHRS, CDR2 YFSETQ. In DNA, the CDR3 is TGCGCCAGCAGTCAGACAGGGGCCCTCCAAGAGACCCAGTACTTC. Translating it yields CASSQTGALQETQYF.